These T cell receptor beta chains were read from a single sample in a study of blood T cell repertoires in COVID-19. TCRdb keeps only in-frame clones here, not all; method: immunoSEQ multiplex PCR. The sample contains roughly 160,000 clones, approximately 88% of which appear only once. The source material was peripheral blood. The receptors originated from a man younger than 35 with active or convalescent COVID-19. Both conserved end residues are part of each CDR3. The D gene is left open where the match is weak. Clone size is not always given. Where it is, it says once, few, many or a class for expanded clones.

NA	TRBV13	TRBJ1-2	NA	CASSSRAGALYGYTF	TGTGCCAGCAGCTCTCGGGCAGGGGCCCTCTATGGCTACACCTTC
NA	TRBV21-1	TRBJ1-2	NA	CASSKCPKGDGYTF	TGTGCCAGCAGCAAATGCCCTAAGGGGGATGGCTACACCTTC
TRBD1	TRBV7-3	TRBJ2-1	NA	CASSLTGQGVEQFF	TGTGCCAGCAGCTTAACAGGACAGGGGGTTGAGCAGTTCTTC
TRBD1	TRBV4-3	TRBJ1-4	NA	CASSGQGDEKLFF	TGCGCCAGCAGTGGACAGGGGGATGAAAAACTGTTTTTT
NA	TRBV6-5	TRBJ1-6	few	CASSFRGTPSSPLHF	TGTGCCAGCAGTTTCCGTGGGACACCCTCTTCACCCCTCCACTTT
NA	TRBV7-8	TRBJ1-1	NA	CASSLEPGLNTEAFF	TGTGCCAGCAGCTTAGAGCCAGGGCTGAACACTGAAGCTTTCTTT
TRBD1	TRBV6-2/TRBV6-3	TRBJ2-3	NA	CASSYSPGQGTDTQYF	TGTGCCAGCAGTTACTCGCCGGGACAGGGCACAGATACGCAGTATTTT
TRBD1	TRBV20-1	TRBJ1-4	once	CSASHRGFNGKLFF	TGCAGTGCTAGTCACAGGGGGTTTAATGGAAAACTGTTTTTT
NA	TRBV11-3	TRBJ2-5	few	CASSSGVQNQETQYF	TGTGCCAGCTCATCGGGGGTCCAAAACCAAGAGACCCAGTACTTC
NA	TRBV20-1	TRBJ1-2	few	CSATDSHWNYGYTF	TGCAGTGCTACTGACTCACATTGGAACTATGGCTACACCTTC
NA	TRBV15	TRBJ1-4	NA	CATSRDLGAYEKLFF	TGTGCCACCAGCAGAGATCTGGGGGCTTACGAAAAACTGTTTTTT
TRBD1	TRBV11-2	TRBJ2-1	NA	CASSPDRAVEFF	TGTGCCAGCAGCCCGGACAGGGCGGTCGAGTTCTTC
NA	TRBV15	TRBJ2-1	NA	CATSRRYGRGSYNEQFF	TGTGCCACCAGCAGACGGTACGGAAGAGGGTCCTACAATGAGCAGTTCTTC